Listed below are T cell receptor beta chains from one sample, sequenced in a study of beta chain features in type 1 diabetes. Profiled with immunoSEQ multiplex PCR; TCRdb holds only in-frame clones, not every one. The sample has some 120,000 clones; 15% to 20% are singletons. Sequencing was done on a sample of central memory CD4+ T cells from blood. The receptors come from a young man with type 1 diabetes. Each CDR3 is given with its conserved first and last residue. The order of the fields is V gene, clone size, D gene, J gene, CDR3 protein, CDR3 DNA. The D gene is left open where the match is weak. Only some rows state a clone size, as once, few, many or a class for expanded clones.

TRBV27	few	TRBD1	TRBJ1-6	CASSPLTGGEPPLHF	TGTGCCAGCAGTCCTCTGACAGGGGGAGAGCCACCCCTCCACTTT
TRBV6-4	-	TRBD1	TRBJ1-1	CASRGDSQNTEAFF	TGTGCCAGCAGAGGGGACAGTCAGAACACTGAAGCTTTCTTT
TRBV6-5	-	-	TRBJ1-6	CASSYQRAEGSALHF	TGTGCCAGCAGTTACCAGCGAGCCGAGGGGTCGGCCCTCCACTTT
TRBV6-6	few	TRBD1	TRBJ1-5	CASSYSDRVDQPQHF	TGTGCCAGCAGTTACTCGGACAGGGTAGACCAGCCCCAGCATTTT
TRBV18	once	-	TRBJ2-7	CASSPDSISYEQYF	TGTGCCAGCTCACCGGACAGTATCTCCTACGAGCAGTACTTC
TRBV30	-	-	TRBJ2-2	CAWSVKARGTGELFF	TGTGCCTGGAGTGTAAAGGCTAGAGGCACCGGGGAGCTGTTTTTT
TRBV5-1	-	-	TRBJ2-7	CASSLVTDYEQYF	TGCGCCAGCAGCTTGGTCACAGACTACGAGCAGTACTTC
TRBV7-9	few	-	TRBJ2-3	CASSLLVFNADTQYF	TGTGCCAGCAGCTTATTGGTCTTCAATGCAGATACGCAGTATTTT
TRBV29-1	many	TRBD1	TRBJ1-1	CSVQTGGTDTEAFF	TGCAGCGTCCAAACAGGGGGCACGGACACTGAAGCTTTCTTT
TRBV10-1	few	-	TRBJ2-5	CASSESASEETQYF	TGCGCCAGCAGTGAGTCGGCCTCGGAGGAGACCCAGTACTTC
TRBV5-1	few	-	TRBJ2-1	CASSVTSSNVGEQFF	TGCGCCAGCAGCGTGACTTCCTCGAATGTAGGTGAGCAGTTCTTC
TRBV7-2	few	-	TRBJ2-2	CASSLEFGTGELFF	TGTGCCAGCAGCTTAGAGTTTGGCACCGGGGAGCTGTTTTTT
TRBV6-5	few	-	TRBJ2-5	CASSYATGQETQYF	TGTGCCAGCAGTTACGCGACAGGTCAAGAGACCCAGTACTTC
TRBV9	-	TRBD1	TRBJ2-7	CASSAGTGHYEQYF	TGTGCCAGCAGCGCCGGGACAGGGCACTACGAGCAGTACTTC
TRBV4-1	-	-	TRBJ2-1	CASSQPGLYGDYNEQFF	TGCGCCAGCAGCCAACCGGGACTTTATGGTGATTACAATGAGCAGTTCTTC
TRBV29-1	few	-	TRBJ1-2	CSVVGISGQSSNYGYTF	TGCAGCGTTGTGGGTATCTCTGGACAGTCGTCTAACTATGGCTACACCTTC
TRBV5-4	-	-	TRBJ2-3	CASSLGTGIGDTQYF	TGTGCCAGCAGCTTGGGGACCGGGATTGGAGATACGCAGTATTTT
TRBV7-2	few	TRBD1	TRBJ2-7	CASSVGQVPLYEQYF	TGTGCCAGCAGCGTGGGACAGGTTCCCCTCTACGAGCAGTACTTC
TRBV19	-	-	TRBJ2-1	CASSTQGDKQFF	TGTGCCAGTAGTACCCAAGGGGACAAGCAGTTCTTC
TRBV5-1	few	-	TRBJ2-7	CASFPQPELRSYEQYF	TGCGCCAGCTTCCCCCAGCCCGAACTCCGCTCCTACGAGCAGTACTTC
TRBV29-1	few	-	TRBJ1-3	CSVLTGLSGNTIYF	TGCAGCGTCCTTACAGGGCTCTCTGGAAACACCATATATTTT
TRBV4-3	-	-	TRBJ2-7	CASSQGGESSYEQYF	TGCGCCAGCAGCCAAGGGGGCGAGAGCTCCTACGAGCAGTACTTC
TRBV30	-	-	TRBJ1-4	CAWRRISGTYSNEKLFF	TGTGCCTGGAGGAGGATATCAGGGACGTACTCAAATGAAAAACTGTTTTTT
TRBV19	-	TRBD1	TRBJ2-6	CATAGQGFYGANVLTF	TGTGCCACTGCGGGACAGGGGTTTTACGGGGCCAACGTCCTGACTTTC
TRBV7-2	-	-	TRBJ2-5	CASSTPLGGETQYF	TGTGCCAGCAGCACCCCCCTTGGCGGTGAGACCCAGTACTTC
TRBV6-5	once	-	TRBJ1-5	CATLSPGSNQPQHF	TGTGCCACCCTAAGTCCAGGGAGTAATCAGCCCCAGCATTTT
TRBV6-5	-	-	TRBJ1-2	CATTERTTNYGYTF	TGTGCCACCACGGAGAGGACCACTAACTATGGCTACACCTTC
TRBV7-9	-	-	TRBJ1-1	CASSLEGGTEAFF	TGTGCCAGCAGCTTAGAAGGGGGCACTGAAGCTTTCTTT
TRBV2	-	-	TRBJ2-1	CASQARSSYNEQFF	TGTGCCAGCCAGGCAAGGAGCTCCTACAATGAGCAGTTCTTC
TRBV9	-	-	TRBJ2-1	CASTPHGGRAYNEQFF	TGTGCCAGCACGCCGCATGGCGGGCGAGCCTACAATGAGCAGTTCTTC
TRBV6-1	few	-	TRBJ2-1	CASSLGPDEQFF	TGTGCCAGCAGTCTCGGGCCGGATGAGCAGTTCTTC
TRBV7-7	-	-	TRBJ2-1	CASSVKTGTVAFF	TGTGCTAGCAGCGTTAAGACTGGTACCGTAGCGTTCTTC
TRBV9	-	TRBD2	TRBJ2-7	CASSVSGAGYEQYF	TGTGCCAGCAGCGTAAGCGGGGCCGGATACGAGCAGTACTTC
TRBV7-2	-	-	TRBJ2-2	CASSFQGETGELFF	TGTGCCAGCAGCTTTCAGGGAGAGACCGGGGAGCTGTTTTTT
TRBV11-2	-	-	TRBJ2-4	CASTPLRRLAKNIQYF	TGTGCCAGCACCCCACTAAGACGGCTAGCCAAAAACATTCAGTACTTC
TRBV4-3	-	-	TRBJ2-3	CASSQDGGGPGTQYF	TGCGCCAGCAGCCAAGATGGAGGGGGGCCGGGGACGCAGTATTTT